The text below deals with one T cell receptor (beta chain). CDR1 is ENHRY and CDR2 is SYGVKD in the germline V gene. The CDR3 sequence is 16 residues long. With V trimmed by 4 bases and J by 4 bases, 5 bases remained unmatched. The data stem from a study of blood T cell repertoires in COVID-19. Study-wide context: Donors in the United States, Italy and Spain gave samples during acute or convalescent COVID-19. PBMCs, B-cell-depleted T cells, or T cells were the source of the cDNA or gDNA that made up the material.

Original data processing: Nucleated cell counts were estimated from reference gene primer amplification. Measured with immunoSEQ multiplex PCR; TCRdb has only the in-frame clones, and not every one. V and J calls and clone size are given by that table; D and trimming were obtained from the DNA. The top ten hold about 26% of the sample, which has 85,000 to 100,000 clones, approximately 70% seen once. The sequence came from an older woman in a cohort sampled during active or convalescent COVID-19. Sequences were obtained from peripheral blood. The chain combines TRBV10-3 with TRBJ2-5; 14 bases agree with TRBD2. CDR3 sequence (DNA): TGTGCCATCAGTGGATCGACTAGCGGGGGGGCAGAGACCCAGTACTTC. It encodes CAISGSTSGGAETQYF.